What follows is one T cell receptor beta chain and its context. Original processing methods: Cell counts per sample came from amplifying reference gene primers. TCRdb's copy holds only in-frame clones and misses some; the assay was immunoSEQ multiplex PCR. V and J calls plus clone size are reproduced from that table; the DNA served to infer D and trimming. The sample has approximately 240,000 clones, 87% seen once. This sample is part of a study of blood T cell repertoires in COVID-19. Study-wide background: Italy, Spain and the United States were the sources of the convalescent and acute COVID-19 samples.

The CDR3 contains 13 residues. J was trimmed by 5 bases and V by 3 bases; bases with no gene match: 3. CDR1 and CDR2 from the germline V gene are SQVTM and ANQGSEA. The sequenced sample consisted of peripheral blood. The clonotype originates from a woman aged 18-30 years who had recovered from COVID-19. J is TRBJ2-3 and V is TRBV29-1; 9 bases align to TRBD1. The CDR3 here is CSVEGTGKDTQYF. Here the CDR3 DNA reads TGCAGCGTTGAGGGGACAGGGAAAGATACGCAGTATTTT.